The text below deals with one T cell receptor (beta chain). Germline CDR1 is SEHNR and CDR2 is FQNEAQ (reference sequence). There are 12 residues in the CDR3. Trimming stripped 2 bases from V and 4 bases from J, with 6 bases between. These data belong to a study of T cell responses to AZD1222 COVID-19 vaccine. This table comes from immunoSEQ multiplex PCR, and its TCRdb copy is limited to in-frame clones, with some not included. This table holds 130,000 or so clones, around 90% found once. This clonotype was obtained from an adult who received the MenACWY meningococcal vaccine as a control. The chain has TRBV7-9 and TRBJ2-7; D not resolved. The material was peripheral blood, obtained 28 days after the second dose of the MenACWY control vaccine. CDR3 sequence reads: CASSLNKYEQYF. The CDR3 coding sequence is TGTGCCAGCAGCTTAAACAAGTACGAGCAGTACTTC.